This is a list of T cell receptor beta chains from one sample in a study of beta chain features in type 1 diabetes. Here immunoSEQ multiplex PCR was the method, and the copy in TCRdb shows in-frame clones only, minus some. In the table there are 550,000 to 850,000 clones, around an eighth of which are singletons. Sequenced input: naive CD4+ T cells from blood. These receptor sequences come from a young man with type 1 diabetes. CDR3s include the opening cysteine and the closing phenylalanine or tryptophan. The D gene is left open where the match is weak. Only some rows state a clone size, as once, few, many or a class for expanded clones.

J gene	D gene	clone size	V gene	CDR3 DNA	CDR3 protein
TRBJ2-3	TRBD1	few	TRBV5-4	TGTGCCAGCAGCCCGGACAGGGCCGCAGATACGCAGTATTTT	CASSPDRAADTQYF
TRBJ2-7	TRBD1	few	TRBV5-4	TGTGCCAGCAGCTTACAGGGGAGTATCGGGGAGCAGTACTTC	CASSLQGSIGEQYF
TRBJ2-5	-	-	TRBV6-1	TGTGCCAGCAGTGCGTGGGTGGGCAGTACGGGGGAGACCCAGTACTTC	CASSAWVGSTGETQYF
TRBJ2-3	TRBD1	-	TRBV5-1	TGCGCCAGCAGCCCCGGGACAGCGGATGATACGCAGTATTTT	CASSPGTADDTQYF
TRBJ1-2	-	few	TRBV9	TGTGCCAGCAGCAACGACGGGCTCTATGGCTACACCTTC	CASSNDGLYGYTF
TRBJ2-3	-	-	TRBV19	TGTGCCAGTAGTATTGTGGGGACACCGGCCCGAGATACGCAGTATTTT	CASSIVGTPARDTQYF
TRBJ2-4	-	-	TRBV7-9	TGTGCCAGCAGCTACCCAAGGGGGTTCGACATTCAGTACTTC	CASSYPRGFDIQYF
TRBJ1-1	-	few	TRBV27	TGTGCCAGCAGGGCCTTTGGGCAGATCTTTAACACTGAAGCTTTCTTT	CASRAFGQIFNTEAFF
TRBJ1-2	-	-	TRBV15	TGTGCCACCAGCCCCCGGGGCGCTGGCTATGGCTACACCTTC	CATSPRGAGYGYTF
TRBJ2-4	-	few	TRBV7-9	TGTGCCAGCAGCCCCCCGGGGTTGGTCAAAAACATTCAGTACTTC	CASSPPGLVKNIQYF
TRBJ1-5	TRBD1	-	TRBV19	TGTGCCAGTAGTACCGGGACAGGAAATCAGCCCCAGCATTTT	CASSTGTGNQPQHF
TRBJ1-5	-	few	TRBV15	TGTGCCACCAGCAGAGAAAAGAGCAATCAGCCCCAGCATTTT	CATSREKSNQPQHF
TRBJ1-1	-	-	TRBV30	TGTGCCTTCAGAGGGCCCAATACGAACACTGAAGCTTTCTTT	CAFRGPNTNTEAFF
TRBJ2-2	-	-	TRBV5-6	TGTGCCAGCAGCTTGCGGATCAGCACGGATAACACCGGGGAGCTGTTTTTT	CASSLRISTDNTGELFF
TRBJ2-5	-	few	TRBV14	TGTGCCAGCAGCCGCCGGGAGCAAGAGACCCAGTACTTC	CASSRREQETQYF
TRBJ1-2	-	-	TRBV5-4	TGTGCCAGCAGCCCCCCCTGGACGGGAATGGGCGGATATGGCTACACCTTC	CASSPPWTGMGGYGYTF
TRBJ1-4	TRBD1	-	TRBV7-6	TGTGCCAGCAGCCGGACAGGGGCCAGGGAAAAACTGTTTTTT	CASSRTGAREKLFF
TRBJ2-7	TRBD1	few	TRBV6-5	TGTGCCAGCAGTTACGGGACAGGGACCTACGAGCAGTACTTC	CASSYGTGTYEQYF
TRBJ2-1	-	few	TRBV10-1	TGCGCCAGCAGCGGGGGAAGAGCGAATGAGCAGTTCTTC	CASSGGRANEQFF
TRBJ2-3	TRBD2	-	TRBV5-1	TGCGCCAGCGGATTACTGGCGGGAGGGGCAGATACGCAGTATTTT	CASGLLAGGADTQYF
TRBJ2-3	-	few	TRBV6-5	TGTGCCAGCAGTCCAGCGGTTAGCACAGATACGCAGTATTTT	CASSPAVSTDTQYF
TRBJ2-1	-	few	TRBV7-9	TGTGCCAGCAGCTTTACGGGACCCAATGAGCAGTTCTTC	CASSFTGPNEQFF
TRBJ1-2	-	-	TRBV30	TGTGCCTGGGCCCCAGAGGGGAACTATGGCTACACCTTC	CAWAPEGNYGYTF
TRBJ2-7	-	few	TRBV5-1	TGCGCCAGCAGCTTTTCAATGGGGACTCCCTACGAGCAGTACTTC	CASSFSMGTPYEQYF
TRBJ1-5	TRBD1	-	TRBV27	TGTGCCAGCAGCCTCACTCAGGGGGCGCAGCCCCAGCATTTT	CASSLTQGAQPQHF
TRBJ2-7	-	-	TRBV7-8	TGTGCCAGCAGCCTAAGGACGGTCTCCTACGAGCAGTACTTC	CASSLRTVSYEQYF
TRBJ2-3	-	-	TRBV9	TGTGCCAGCAGCGTAGTTGGCGGGGGCTCCACAGATACGCAGTATTTT	CASSVVGGGSTDTQYF
TRBJ2-2	-	-	TRBV28	TGTGCCAGCAGCCGCGGACAGACGAACACCGGGGAGCTGTTTTTT	CASSRGQTNTGELFF
TRBJ2-1	-	-	TRBV5-1	TGCGCCAGCAGCTTCCAGACAGACCCTTACAATGAGCAGTTCTTC	CASSFQTDPYNEQFF
TRBJ2-5	-	-	TRBV30	TGTGCCTGGAGTGGGGCATTGGAAGAGACCCAGTACTTC	CAWSGALEETQYF
TRBJ1-2	-	few	TRBV7-7	TGTGTGTGGACAGTCTATGGCTACACCTTC	CVWTVYGYTF
TRBJ2-7	TRBD1	few	TRBV30	TGTGCCTTACAGGAACAGGGGTACGAGCAGTACTTC	CALQEQGYEQYF